This T cell receptor (beta chain) was retrieved from a study of Graves' ophthalmopathy and Graves' hyperthyroidism. As for the study in general: Researchers classed hyperthyroidism as stable given no ophthalmopathy within 18 months of follow-up.

Study findings and constraints: Detection in blood was also observed for most expanded thyroid clonotypes above 0.001 frequency. Separation of ophthalmopathy from stable hyperthyroidism was achieved by a 13-signature model, at about 90% sensitivity and roughly 77% specificity.

Comment on this clonotype: The antigen is not known.

This CDR3 spans 16 amino acids. Germline CDR1 and CDR2: LNHDA and SQIVND (reference sequence). The V gene end was trimmed by 3 bases and the J gene end by 4 bases; junction bases not matched to a gene: 11. RNA transcripts were the source from which TCR beta CDR3 regions were amplified. Amplification began with first-round RT-PCR using HTBI primers, then second-round multiplex PCR was performed. TCRdb re-called the multiplex PCR reads with MiXCR, one entry per CDR3 protein. The sample includes 580,000 or so distinct CDR3 sequences, 35% to 40% of them seen just once. J is TRBJ2-5 and V is TRBV19; 7 bases agree with TRBD1. Sequencing was done on a sample of peripheral blood or thyroid tissue (not recorded which). This sequence was found in an adult man with Graves' hyperthyroidism. The CDR3 coding sequence is TGTGCCAGTAGTATGGGCCTACAGGGGTTGGGAGAGACCCAGTACTTC. This sequence encodes CASSMGLQGLGETQYF. The variable domain in full, with the rest retrieved from reference TRBV19 and TRBJ2-5, is DGGITQSPKYLFRKEGQNVTLSCEQNLNHDAMYWYRQDPGQGLRLIYYSQIVNDFQKGDIAEGYSVSREKKESFPLTVTSAQKNPTAFYLCASSMGLQGLGETQYFGPGTRLLVL.